This T cell receptor beta chain was profiled in a study of identical twins. Study conclusions and caveats: Within cord blood, abundant beta clonotypes carried fewer insertions, but memory repertoires showed no such trend. Excess sharing by twins proved weaker in beta out-of-frame sequences.

The CDR3 covers 14 residues. Per the germline V gene, CDR1 is DFQATT and CDR2 is SNEGSKA (reference sequence). V trimming: 6 bases; J trimming: 2 bases; junction bases outside the gene matches: 7. As for this clonotype: Its antigen is undetermined.

All donors were healthy, and all were Caucasian. TCRdb reanalysed the 5' RACE reads using MiXCR and keeps one entry per CDR3 protein. Here the sample spans about 460,000 distinct CDR3 sequences, 11% to 15% being singletons. This same sample was also taken into another study, of yellow fever vaccine responses in identical twins. That study adds: As reported, the vaccine T cell response of twins seemed partly convergent and partly personalized.

The specimen was CD4+ T cells sorted from blood. The gene calls are TRBV20-1 and TRBJ1-5; 7 nucleotides align to TRBD1. The clonotype was recovered from a woman in her late teens or twenties in good health. In nucleotides, the CDR3 is TGCAGTGCCGGGACAGACCTAGGCAATCAGCCCCAGCATTTT. Protein: CSAGTDLGNQPQHF.